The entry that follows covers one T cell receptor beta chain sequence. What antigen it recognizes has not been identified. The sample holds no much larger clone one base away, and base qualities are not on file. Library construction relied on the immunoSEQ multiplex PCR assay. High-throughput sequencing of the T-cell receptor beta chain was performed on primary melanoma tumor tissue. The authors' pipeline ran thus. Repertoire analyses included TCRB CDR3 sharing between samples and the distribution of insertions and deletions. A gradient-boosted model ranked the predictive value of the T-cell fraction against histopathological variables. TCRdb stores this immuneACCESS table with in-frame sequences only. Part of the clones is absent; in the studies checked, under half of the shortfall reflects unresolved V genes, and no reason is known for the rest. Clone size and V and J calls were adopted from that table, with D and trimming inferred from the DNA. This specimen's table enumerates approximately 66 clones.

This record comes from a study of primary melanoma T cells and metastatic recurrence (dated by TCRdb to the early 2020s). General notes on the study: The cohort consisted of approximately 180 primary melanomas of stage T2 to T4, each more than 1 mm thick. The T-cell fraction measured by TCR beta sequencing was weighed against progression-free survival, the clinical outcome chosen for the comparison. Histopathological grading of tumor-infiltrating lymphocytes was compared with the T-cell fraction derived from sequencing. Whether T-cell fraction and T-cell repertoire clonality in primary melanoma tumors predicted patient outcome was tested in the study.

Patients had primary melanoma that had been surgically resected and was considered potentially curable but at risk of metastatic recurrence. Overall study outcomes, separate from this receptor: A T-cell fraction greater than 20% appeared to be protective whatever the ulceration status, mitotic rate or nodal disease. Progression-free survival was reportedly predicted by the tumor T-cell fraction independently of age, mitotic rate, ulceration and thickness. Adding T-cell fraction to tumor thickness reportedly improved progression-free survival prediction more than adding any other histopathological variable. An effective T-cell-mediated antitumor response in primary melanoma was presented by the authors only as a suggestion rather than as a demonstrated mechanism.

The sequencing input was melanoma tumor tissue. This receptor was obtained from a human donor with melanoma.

The CDR3 corresponds to CAISEGIYGYTF. The DNA sequence follows: TGTGCCATCAGTGAGGGCATTTATGGCTACACCTTC. In this chain, TRBV10-3 is recombined with TRBJ1-2; the D gene lacks a confident call. The CDR3, from cysteine to phenylalanine, totals 12 residues. Only the CDR3 part of the read is kept: 36 bases, read in frame from the first base. V was cut back by 2 bases and J by 5 bases, leaving a gap of 6 bases between them. Taken from the germline V gene, the CDR1 and CDR2 loops are ENHRY and SYGVKD.